The sequence of this T cell receptor (beta chain) was determined in a study of cytomegalovirus exposure and HLA in healthy donors. Germline V gene data show CDR1 as SNHLY and CDR2 as FYNNEI. CDR3 size: 12 residues. Trimming took 6 bases from V and 4 from J, leaving 10 bases between them. To note about this clone: Its specificity is not known. Other DNA sequences from this sample encode an identical CDR3 as well.

60 Vbeta and 13 Jbeta primers were used in PCR. The method was immunoSEQ multiplex PCR; TCRdb's version includes in-frame clones alone and lacks a portion of them. The data show over 130,000 clones, 75% to 85% seen once. Findings and caveats of the study: TCR beta sequences numbering under 20,000 were associated with HLA alleles at 0.05 false discovery rate in a later analysis.

This chain connects TRBV2 to TRBJ2-7; TRBD1 might be the D (6 bases). This clonotype was sampled from a man aged 50 to 59 in good health and CMV-seropositive. Sequencing was done on a sample of PBMCs. CDR3: CASRQGSYEQYF. Written as DNA, the CDR3 is TGTGCCAGCAGACAGGGATCATACGAGCAGTACTTC.